This T cell receptor (beta chain) was captured in a study of breast tumors, draining lymph nodes, adjacent tissues. Notes on the study in general: Luminal-like breast cancer showed significantly greater tumor-nontumor repertoire similarity than basal-like breast cancer did. Tumors had less TCR diversity than lymph nodes, more than nontumor tissue. The lymph node origin of tumor T cells was framed as consistent with a hypothesis, not demonstrated. Most tumor T cells seemingly derive from lymph node, then expand in tumor.

Concerning this clonotype: Antigen: not known.

The CDR3 has 16 amino acids. The ends lost 6 bases at V and 3 bases at J; junction bases unmatched: 7. The germline V gene has CDR1 ENHRY and CDR2 SYGVKD. TCRdb re-analysed the multiplex PCR reads in MiXCR, keeping a single row per CDR3 protein. The sample consists of about 180,000 distinct CDR3 sequences, 30% to 35% of them appearing once. The lymph nodes were axillary draining lymph nodes from breast cancer patients. The specimen sequenced was axillary lymph node tissue. This TCR was recovered from a female donor with breast cancer. Some clones in this sample may be carry-over from other donors' samples. The rearrangement uses TRBV10-3 and TRBJ2-1; 11 bases agree with TRBD2. CDR3 region: CAIRDKGLAGYNEQFF. The CDR3, as DNA: TGTGCCATCAGAGACAAAGGACTAGCGGGCTACAATGAGCAGTTCTTC.